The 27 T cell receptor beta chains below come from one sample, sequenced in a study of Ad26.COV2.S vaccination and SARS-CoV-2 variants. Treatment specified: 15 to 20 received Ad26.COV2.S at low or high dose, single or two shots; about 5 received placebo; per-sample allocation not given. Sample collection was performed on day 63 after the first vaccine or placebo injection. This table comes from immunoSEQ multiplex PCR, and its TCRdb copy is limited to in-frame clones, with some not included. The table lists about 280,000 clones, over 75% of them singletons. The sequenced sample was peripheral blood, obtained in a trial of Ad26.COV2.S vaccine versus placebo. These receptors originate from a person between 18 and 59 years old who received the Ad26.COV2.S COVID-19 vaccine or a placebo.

This CDR3 is CSAGTGSPTEAFF. CDR3 coding DNA: TGCAGCGCTGGGACAGGGAGTCCGACTGAAGCTTTCTTT. The J gene is TRBJ1-1, the V gene TRBV29-1; 9 nucleotides match TRBD1. The germline gives CDR1 SQVTM, CDR2 ANQGSEA. The CDR3 contains 13 residues. V shed 7 bases and J 5 bases; nucleotides not matched to a gene: 8.

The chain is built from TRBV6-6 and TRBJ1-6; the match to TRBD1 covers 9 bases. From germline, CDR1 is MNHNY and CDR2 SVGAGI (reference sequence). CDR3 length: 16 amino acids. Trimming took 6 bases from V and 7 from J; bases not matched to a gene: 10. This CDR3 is CASSPTTGGGNSPLHF. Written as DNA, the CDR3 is TGTGCCAGCAGCCCGACCACAGGGGGCGGCAATTCACCCCTCCACTTT.

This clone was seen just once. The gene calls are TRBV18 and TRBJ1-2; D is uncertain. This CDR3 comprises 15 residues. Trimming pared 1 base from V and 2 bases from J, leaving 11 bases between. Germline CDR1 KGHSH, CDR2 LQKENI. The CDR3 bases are TGTGCCAGCTCACCACGTGAGGCTGCAAACTATGGCTACACCTTC. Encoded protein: CASSPREAANYGYTF.

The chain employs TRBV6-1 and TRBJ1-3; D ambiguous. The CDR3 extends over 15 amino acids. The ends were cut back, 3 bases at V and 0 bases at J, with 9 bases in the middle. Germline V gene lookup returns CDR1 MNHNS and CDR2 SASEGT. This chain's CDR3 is CASSDLLTSGNTIYF. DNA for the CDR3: TGTGCCAGCAGTGACCTCTTAACCTCTGGAAACACCATATATTTT.

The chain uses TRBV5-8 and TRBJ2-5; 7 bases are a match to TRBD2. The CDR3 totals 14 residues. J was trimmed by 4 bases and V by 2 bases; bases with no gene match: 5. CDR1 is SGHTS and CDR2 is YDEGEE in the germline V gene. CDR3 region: CASSFGAGLETQYF. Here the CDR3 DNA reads TGTGCCAGCAGCTTCGGAGCGGGGCTAGAGACCCAGTACTTC. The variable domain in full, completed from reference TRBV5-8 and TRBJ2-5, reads EAGVTQSPTHLIKTRGQQATLRCSPISGHTSVYWYQQALGLGLQFLLWYDEGEERNRGNFPPRFSGRQFPNYSSELNVNALELEDSALYLCASSFGAGLETQYFGPGTRLLVL.

In DNA, the CDR3 is TGTGCCAGCAGTACGACCCCCCCGGGGACTGAAGCTTTCTTT. Its translation is CASSTTPPGTEAFF. The chain is built from TRBV6-6 and TRBJ1-1; D gene uncertain. Germline V gene data show CDR1 as MNHNY and CDR2 as SVGAGI (reference sequence). The CDR3 extends over 14 amino acids. V was clipped by 5 bases and J by 5 bases, with 15 bases between them.

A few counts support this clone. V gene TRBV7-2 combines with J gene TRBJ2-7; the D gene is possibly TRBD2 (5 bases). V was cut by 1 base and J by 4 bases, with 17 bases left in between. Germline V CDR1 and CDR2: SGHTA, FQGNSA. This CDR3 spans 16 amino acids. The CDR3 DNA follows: TGTGCCAGCAGCTTAGTATCTTCCGGGAAGCTGTACGAGCAGTACTTC. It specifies CASSLVSSGKLYEQYF. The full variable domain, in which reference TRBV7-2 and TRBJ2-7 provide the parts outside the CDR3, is GAGVSQSPSNKVTEKGKDVELRCDPISGHTALYWYRQSLGQGLEFLIYFQGNSAPDKSGLPSDRFSAERTGGSVSTLTIQRTQQEDSAVYLCASSLVSSGKLYEQYFGPGTRLTVT.

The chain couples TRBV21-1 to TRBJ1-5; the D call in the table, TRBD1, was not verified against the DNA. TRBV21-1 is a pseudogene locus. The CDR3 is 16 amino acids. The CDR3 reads CASSKTGSIGNQPQHF. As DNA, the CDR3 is TGTGCCAGCAGCAAAACAGGGTCCATAGGCAATCAGCCCCAGCATTTT.

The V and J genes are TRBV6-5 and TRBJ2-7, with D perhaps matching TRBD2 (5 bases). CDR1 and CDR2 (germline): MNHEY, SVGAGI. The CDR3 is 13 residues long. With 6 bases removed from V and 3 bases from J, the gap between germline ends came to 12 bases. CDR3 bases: TGTGCCAGCAGCCGAACTAGTAACTACGAGCAGTACTTC. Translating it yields CASSRTSNYEQYF.

CDR3 nucleotide sequence: TGTGCCTTACCACGACGGACAGGGGAGAGGTACGAGCAGTACTTC. Translating gives CALPRRTGERYEQYF. The J gene is TRBJ2-7, the V gene TRBV30; 9 bases fit TRBD1. Per the germline V gene, CDR1 is GTSNPN and CDR2 is SVGIG (reference sequence). CDR3 length equals 15 residues. V lost 7 bases and J lost 4; bases outside the gene matches: 14. Looking up the rest from reference TRBV30 and TRBJ2-7 gives the full variable domain: SQTIHQWPATLVQPVGSPLSLECTVEGTSNPNLYWYRQAAGRGLQLLFYSVGIGQISSEVPQNLSASRPQDRQFILSSKKLLLSDSGFYLCALPRRTGERYEQYFGPGTRLTVT.

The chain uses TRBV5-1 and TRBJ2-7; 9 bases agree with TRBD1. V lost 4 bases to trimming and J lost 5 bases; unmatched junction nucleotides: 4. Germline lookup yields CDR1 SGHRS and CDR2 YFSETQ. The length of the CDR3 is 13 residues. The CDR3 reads CASSRGQGDEQYF. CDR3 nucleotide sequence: TGCGCCAGCAGCAGGGGACAGGGTGACGAGCAGTACTTC.

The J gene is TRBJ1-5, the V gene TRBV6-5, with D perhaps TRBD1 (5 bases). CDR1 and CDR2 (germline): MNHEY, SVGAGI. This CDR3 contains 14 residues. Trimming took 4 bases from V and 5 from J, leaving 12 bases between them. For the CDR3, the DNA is TGTGCCAGCAGTTTTCGGGGGGAGTATCAGCCCCAGCATTTT. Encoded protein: CASSFRGEYQPQHF.

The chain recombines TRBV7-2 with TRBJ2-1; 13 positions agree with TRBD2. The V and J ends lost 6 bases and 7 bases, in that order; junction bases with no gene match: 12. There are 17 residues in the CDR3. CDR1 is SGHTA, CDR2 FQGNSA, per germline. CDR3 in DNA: TGTGCCAGCAGTCGTAGTACCGGGACTAGCGGGAAAAATGAGCAGTTCTTC. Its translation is CASSRSTGTSGKNEQFF. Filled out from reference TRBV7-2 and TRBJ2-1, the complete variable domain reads GAGVSQSPSNKVTEKGKDVELRCDPISGHTALYWYRQSLGQGLEFLIYFQGNSAPDKSGLPSDRFSAERTGGSVSTLTIQRTQQEDSAVYLCASSRSTGTSGKNEQFFGPGTRLTVL.

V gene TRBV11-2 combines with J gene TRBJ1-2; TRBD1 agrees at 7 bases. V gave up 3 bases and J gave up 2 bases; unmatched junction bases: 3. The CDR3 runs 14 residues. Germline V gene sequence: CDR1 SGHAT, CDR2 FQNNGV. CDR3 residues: CASSLRQGNYGYTF. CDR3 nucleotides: TGTGCCAGCAGCTTGCGACAGGGCAACTATGGCTACACCTTC.

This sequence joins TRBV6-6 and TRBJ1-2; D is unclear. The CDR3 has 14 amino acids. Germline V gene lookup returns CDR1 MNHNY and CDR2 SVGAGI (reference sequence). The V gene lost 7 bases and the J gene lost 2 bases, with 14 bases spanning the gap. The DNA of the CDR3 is TGTGCCAGCACCGAGTTCGGAATCAACTATGGCTACACCTTC. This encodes CASTEFGINYGYTF.

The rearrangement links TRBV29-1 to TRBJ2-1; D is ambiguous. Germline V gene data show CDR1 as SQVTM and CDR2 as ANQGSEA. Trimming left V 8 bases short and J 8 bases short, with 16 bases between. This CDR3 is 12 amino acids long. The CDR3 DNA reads TGCAGCTCTAATGAACTTCTCGATGAGCAGTTCTTC. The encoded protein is CSSNELLDEQFF.

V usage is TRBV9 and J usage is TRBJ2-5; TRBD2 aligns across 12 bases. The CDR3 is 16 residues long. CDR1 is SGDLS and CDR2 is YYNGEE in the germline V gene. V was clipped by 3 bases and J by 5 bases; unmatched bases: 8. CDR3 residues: CASSAQGLAGWETQYF. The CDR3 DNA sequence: TGTGCCAGCAGCGCACAGGGACTAGCGGGTTGGGAGACCCAGTACTTC.

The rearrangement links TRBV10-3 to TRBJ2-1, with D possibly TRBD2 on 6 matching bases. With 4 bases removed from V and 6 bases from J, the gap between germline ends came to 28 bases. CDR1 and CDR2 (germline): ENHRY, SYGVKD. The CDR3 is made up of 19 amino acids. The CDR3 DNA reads TGTGCCATCAGTGGGGCGGTGAAGTACGAGGGGAGGTTTTCCAATGAGCAGTTCTTC. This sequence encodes CAISGAVKYEGRFSNEQFF.

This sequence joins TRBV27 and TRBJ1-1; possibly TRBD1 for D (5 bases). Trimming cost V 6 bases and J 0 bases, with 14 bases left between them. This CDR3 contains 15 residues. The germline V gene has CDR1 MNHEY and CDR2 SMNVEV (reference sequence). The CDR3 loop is CASSSSGHLNTEAFF. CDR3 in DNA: TGTGCCAGCAGCAGTTCAGGGCATCTGAACACTGAAGCTTTCTTT.

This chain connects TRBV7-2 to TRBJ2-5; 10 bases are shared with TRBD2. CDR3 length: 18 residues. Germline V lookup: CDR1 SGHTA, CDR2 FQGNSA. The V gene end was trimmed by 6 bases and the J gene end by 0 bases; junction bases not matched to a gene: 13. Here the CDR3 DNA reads TGTGCCAGCAGAGGAGGGCGGACTAGCGGATGGTACCAAGAGACCCAGTACTTC. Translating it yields CASRGGRTSGWYQETQYF.

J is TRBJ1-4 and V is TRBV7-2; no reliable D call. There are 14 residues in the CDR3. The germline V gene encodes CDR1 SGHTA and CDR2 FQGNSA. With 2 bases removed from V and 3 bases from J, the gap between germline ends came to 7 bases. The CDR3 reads CASSLYGPNEKLFF. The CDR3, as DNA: TGTGCCAGCAGCTTATACGGACCTAATGAAAAACTGTTTTTT.

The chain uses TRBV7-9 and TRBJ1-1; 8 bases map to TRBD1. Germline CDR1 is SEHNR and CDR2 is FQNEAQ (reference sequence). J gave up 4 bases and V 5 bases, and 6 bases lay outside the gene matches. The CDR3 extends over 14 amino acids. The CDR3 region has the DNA TGTGCCAGCAGCCCACAGGGGGGGGGCACTGAAGCTTTCTTT. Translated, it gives CASSPQGGGTEAFF.

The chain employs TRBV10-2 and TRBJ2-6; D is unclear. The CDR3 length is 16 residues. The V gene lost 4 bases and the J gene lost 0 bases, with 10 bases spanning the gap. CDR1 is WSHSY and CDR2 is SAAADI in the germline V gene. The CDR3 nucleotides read TGCGCCAGCAGTGCGACCGATCGCTCTGGGGCCAACGTCCTGACTTTC. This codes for CASSATDRSGANVLTF.

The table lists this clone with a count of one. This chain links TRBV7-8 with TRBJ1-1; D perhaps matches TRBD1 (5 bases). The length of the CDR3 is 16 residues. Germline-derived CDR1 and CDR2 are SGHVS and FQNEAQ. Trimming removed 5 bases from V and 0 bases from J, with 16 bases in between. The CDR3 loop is CASSPRQTPLNTEAFF. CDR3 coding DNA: TGTGCCAGCAGCCCACGACAGACACCACTGAACACTGAAGCTTTCTTT.

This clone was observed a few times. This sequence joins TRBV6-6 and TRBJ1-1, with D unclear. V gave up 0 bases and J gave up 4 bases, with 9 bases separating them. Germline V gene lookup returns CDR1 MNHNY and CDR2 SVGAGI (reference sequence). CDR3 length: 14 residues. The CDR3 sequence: CASSYSTVATEAFF. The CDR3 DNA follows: TGTGCCAGCAGTTACTCCACGGTGGCCACTGAAGCTTTCTTT.

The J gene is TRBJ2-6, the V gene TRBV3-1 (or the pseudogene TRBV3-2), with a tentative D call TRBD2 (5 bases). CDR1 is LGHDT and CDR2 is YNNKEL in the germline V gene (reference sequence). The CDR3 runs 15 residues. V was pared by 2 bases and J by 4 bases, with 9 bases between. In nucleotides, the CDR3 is TGTGCCAGCAGCCAATTTAGCGACGGGGCCAACGTCCTGACTTTC. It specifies CASSQFSDGANVLTF.

The CDR3 nucleotides read TGTGCCATCAGTGAAGTCCCAGGGGACTACGAGCAGTACTTC. This encodes CAISEVPGDYEQYF. V is TRBV10-3 and J is TRBJ2-7, with a possible D match to TRBD1 (6 bases). V lost 3 bases and J lost 3, with 12 bases in between. The CDR3 extends over 14 amino acids. Germline V lookup: CDR1 ENHRY, CDR2 SYGVKD.